This T cell receptor (beta chain) was obtained from a study of cytomegalovirus exposure and HLA in healthy donors. This clone was seen more than once but under ten times. The antigen is not known. The donors gave bone marrow, and they were healthy. PCR primers comprised 60 Vbeta and 13 Jbeta primers. Produced via immunoSEQ multiplex PCR; TCRdb's table is partial and in-frame only. The sample shows some 81,000 clones, approximately 77% of them seen only once. Germline CDR1 is KGHSH and CDR2 is LQKENI. Trimming removed 0 bases at V and 1 base at J, with 9 bases between. The CDR3 spans 16 residues. Findings of the study overall: The only immune exposure information that was available was CMV serostatus.

J is TRBJ2-2 and V is TRBV18, with D possibly TRBD1 on 6 matching bases. The origin of this receptor is a woman in her forties in good health and CMV-seropositive. The specimen was PBMCs. The CDR3 bases are TGTGCCAGCTCACCACCACTGACAGGGAACACCGGGGAGCTGTTTTTT. As protein: CASSPPLTGNTGELFF.